The 12 T cell receptor beta chains below were found in one sample sequenced in a study of beta chain features in type 1 diabetes. Their antigens remain unidentified. Study-level results: For Type 1 diabetes patients, all four CD4+ subsets carried TCRB CDR3s that were moderately but significantly shorter.

Reverse transcribing all isolated RNA meant expressed TCRB transcripts were sequenced. Sequencing was performed with immunoSEQ multiplex PCR; in TCRdb, only in-frame clones are kept and a portion is missing. This table holds about 280,000 clones, approximately 16% found once. The source material was naive CD4+ T cells from blood. Source of these receptors: a man aged 18 to 35 with type 1 diabetes.

The chain joins TRBV11-2 to TRBJ2-1, with unresolved D. CDR1 and CDR2 (germline): SGHAT, FQNNGV. V was trimmed by 0 bases and J by 9 bases, leaving 12 bases between them. The CDR3 contains 14 residues. The CDR3 coding sequence is TGTGCCAGCAGCTTAGATCTTGTAGTAGTTGAGCAGTTCTTC. Amino acid sequence: CASSLDLVVVEQFF. Full variable domain (remainder filled in from reference TRBV11-2 and TRBJ2-1): EAGVAQSPRYKIIEKRQSVAFWCNPISGHATLYWYQQILGQGPKLLIQFQNNGVVDDSQLPKDRFSAERLKGVDSTLKIQPAKLEDSAVYLCASSLDLVVVEQFFGPGTRLTVL.

This clone was seen more than once but under ten times. This chain joins TRBV29-1 and TRBJ2-3, with 9 bases aligning to TRBD2. After removal of 7 bases from V and 6 bases from J, the junction contained 11 bases not matched to a gene. There are 14 residues in the CDR3. Germline V gene sequence: CDR1 SQVTM, CDR2 ANQGSEA. CDR3 DNA sequence: TGCAGCGCTGCCGTAGCGGGAGTTTCGGATACGCAGTATTTT. It codes for CSAAVAGVSDTQYF.

The CDR3 spells CASSPRLAGEYEQYF. The DNA of the CDR3 is TGTGCCAGCAGCCCAAGACTAGCGGGAGAATATGAGCAGTACTTC. This chain connects TRBV7-9 to TRBJ2-7; 12 bases agree with TRBD2. V was clipped by 5 bases and J by 7 bases; unmatched bases: 9. This CDR3 contains 15 residues. Germline V CDR1 and CDR2: SEHNR, FQNEAQ (reference sequence).

V usage is TRBV5-1 and J usage is TRBJ2-7; D unresolved. This CDR3 region has 16 residues. V lost 3 bases and J 4 bases, leaving 20 bases between the germline ends. In germline, CDR1 is SGHRS, CDR2 YFSETQ. CDR3 nucleotide sequence: TGCGCCAGCAGCTCTGGTGACTCGGTCAGTAGGTACGAGCAGTACTTC. Protein: CASSSGDSVSRYEQYF.

This chain links TRBV5-4 with TRBJ2-5; D not resolved. V was clipped by 5 bases and J by 4 bases, with 6 bases between them. Germline loops: CDR1 SGHNT, CDR2 YYREEE (reference sequence). The CDR3 has 11 amino acids. The DNA of the CDR3 is TGTGCCAGCAGGCTAGGAGAGACCCAGTACTTC. This gives the protein CASRLGETQYF.

The J gene is TRBJ2-3, the V gene TRBV30; 10 nucleotides line up with TRBD2. CDR3 length: 19 amino acids. Trimming took 0 bases from V and 3 from J; bases not matched to a gene: 15. Looked up from germline, CDR1 is GTSNPN and CDR2 is SVGIG (reference sequence). This CDR3 reads CAWSVASGGPTRLTDTQYF. CDR3 coding DNA: TGTGCCTGGAGTGTAGCTAGCGGGGGCCCTACCCGCCTGACAGATACGCAGTATTTT. Drawing the rest from reference TRBV30 and TRBJ2-3, the complete variable domain is SQTIHQWPATLVQPVGSPLSLECTVEGTSNPNLYWYRQAAGRGLQLLFYSVGIGQISSEVPQNLSASRPQDRQFILSSKKLLLSDSGFYLCAWSVASGGPTRLTDTQYFGPGTRLTVL.

This rearrangement joins TRBV2 to TRBJ2-7, with D perhaps matching TRBD2 (6 bases). Germline V gives CDR1 SNHLY, CDR2 FYNNEI. The CDR3 is 13 amino acids. The V and J ends lost 6 bases and 2 bases respectively, with 11 bases between them. This CDR3 reads CASRRDLAYEQYF. The CDR3 nucleotides are TGTGCCAGCAGACGGGACTTGGCCTACGAGCAGTACTTC.

The chain links TRBV30 to TRBJ2-5, with TRBD2 matching over 7 bases. In germline, CDR1 is GTSNPN, CDR2 SVGIG (reference sequence). Trimming took 3 bases from V and 2 from J; bases not matched to a gene: 12. This CDR3 has 16 amino acids. The chain's CDR3 is CAWRLMAGVPQETQYF. The CDR3 region has the DNA TGTGCCTGGAGGCTGATGGCGGGAGTTCCACAAGAGACCCAGTACTTC. Filled out from reference TRBV30 and TRBJ2-5, the complete variable domain reads SQTIHQWPATLVQPVGSPLSLECTVEGTSNPNLYWYRQAAGRGLQLLFYSVGIGQISSEVPQNLSASRPQDRQFILSSKKLLLSDSGFYLCAWRLMAGVPQETQYFGPGTRLLVL.

The chain joins TRBV27 to TRBJ1-1, with 8 bases lining up with TRBD1. Unmatched junction bases numbered 7, after V lost 5 bases and J lost 5 bases. The germline V gene has CDR1 MNHEY and CDR2 SMNVEV (reference sequence). The CDR3 is 14 amino acids. The DNA for the CDR3 is TGTGCCAGCAGTACCACCGACAGGGGTACTGAAGCTTTCTTT. Protein product: CASSTTDRGTEAFF.

This clone was picked up one time. The chain joins TRBV5-1 to TRBJ1-1; weak D call: TRBD1 (6 bases). Trimming removed 4 bases from V and 6 bases from J, with 19 bases in between. Germline values: CDR1 SGHRS, CDR2 YFSETQ. The CDR3 runs 15 residues. The CDR3 is CASSTNREMYAEAFF. The CDR3 nucleotides are TGCGCCAGCAGCACGAACAGGGAGATGTATGCTGAAGCTTTCTTT.

This chain links TRBV6-6 with TRBJ1-6; 11 bases fit TRBD1. Germline values: CDR1 MNHNY, CDR2 SVGAGI (reference sequence). The CDR3 runs 14 residues. Trimming removed 7 bases from V and 11 bases from J; junction bases left unmatched: 7. CDR3 residues: CASKSGTGGPPLHF. The CDR3 DNA follows: TGTGCCAGCAAATCCGGGACAGGGGGACCACCCCTCCACTTT.

J is TRBJ2-7 and V is TRBV7-2, with D maybe TRBD1 (5 bases). The CDR3 is 14 residues long. V was trimmed by 1 base and J by 5 bases, leaving 12 bases between them. The V gene's germline CDR1 is SGHTA and CDR2 FQGNSA. In nucleotides, the CDR3 is TGTGCCAGCAGCTTAGGTCCAGGGTACGACGAGCAGTACTTC. Translated: CASSLGPGYDEQYF. The variable domain in full, with the rest retrieved from reference TRBV7-2 and TRBJ2-7, is GAGVSQSPSNKVTEKGKDVELRCDPISGHTALYWYRQSLGQGLEFLIYFQGNSAPDKSGLPSDRFSAERTGGSVSTLTIQRTQQEDSAVYLCASSLGPGYDEQYFGPGTRLTVT.